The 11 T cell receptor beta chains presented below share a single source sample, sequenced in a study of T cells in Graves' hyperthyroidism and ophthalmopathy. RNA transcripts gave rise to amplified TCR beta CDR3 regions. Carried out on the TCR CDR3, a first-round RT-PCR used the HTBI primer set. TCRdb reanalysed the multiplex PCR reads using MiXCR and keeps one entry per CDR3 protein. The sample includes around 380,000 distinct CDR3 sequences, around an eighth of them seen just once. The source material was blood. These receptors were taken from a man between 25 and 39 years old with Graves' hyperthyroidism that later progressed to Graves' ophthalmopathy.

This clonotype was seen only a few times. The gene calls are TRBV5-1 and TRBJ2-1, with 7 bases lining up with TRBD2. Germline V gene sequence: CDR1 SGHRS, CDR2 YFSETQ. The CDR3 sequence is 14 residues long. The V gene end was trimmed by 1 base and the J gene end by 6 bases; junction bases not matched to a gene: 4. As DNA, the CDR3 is TGCGCCAGCAGCTTGTGGGGGGAGGGCAATGAGCAGTTCTTC. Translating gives CASSLWGEGNEQFF.

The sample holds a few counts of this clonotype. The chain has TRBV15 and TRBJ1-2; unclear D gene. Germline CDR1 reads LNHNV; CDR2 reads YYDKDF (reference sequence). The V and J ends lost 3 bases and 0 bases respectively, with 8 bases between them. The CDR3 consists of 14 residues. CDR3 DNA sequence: TGTGCCACCAGCAGGGCTACAGCTAACTATGGCTACACCTTC. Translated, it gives CATSRATANYGYTF.

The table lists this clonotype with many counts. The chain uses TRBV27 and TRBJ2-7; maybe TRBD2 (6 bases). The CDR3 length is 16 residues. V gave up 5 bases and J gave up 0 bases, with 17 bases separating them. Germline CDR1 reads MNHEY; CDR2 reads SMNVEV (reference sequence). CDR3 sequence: CASSPRAGIFSYEQYF. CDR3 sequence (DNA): TGTGCCAGCAGTCCCAGAGCGGGCATCTTCTCCTACGAGCAGTACTTC.

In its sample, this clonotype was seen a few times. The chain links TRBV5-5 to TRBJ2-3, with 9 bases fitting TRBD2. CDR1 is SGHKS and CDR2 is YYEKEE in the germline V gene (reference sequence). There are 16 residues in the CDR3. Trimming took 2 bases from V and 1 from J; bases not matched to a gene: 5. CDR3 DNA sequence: TGTGCCAGCAGCTTCCCCCCTAGCGGGGGCACAGATACGCAGTATTTT. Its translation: CASSFPPSGGTDTQYF.

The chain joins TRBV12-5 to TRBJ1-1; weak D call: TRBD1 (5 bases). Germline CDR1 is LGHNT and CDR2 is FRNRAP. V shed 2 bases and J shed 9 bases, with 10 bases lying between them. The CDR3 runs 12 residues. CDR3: CASGLKGAKAFF. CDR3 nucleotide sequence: TGTGCTAGTGGTTTGAAAGGGGCGAAAGCTTTCTTT.

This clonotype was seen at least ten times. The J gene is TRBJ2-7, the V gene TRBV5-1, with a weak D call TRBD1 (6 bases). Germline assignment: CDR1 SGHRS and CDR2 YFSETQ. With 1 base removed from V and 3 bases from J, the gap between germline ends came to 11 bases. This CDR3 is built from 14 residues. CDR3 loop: CASSLSQGSYEQYF. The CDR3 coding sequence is TGCGCCAGCAGCTTGTCACAGGGAAGCTACGAGCAGTACTTC.

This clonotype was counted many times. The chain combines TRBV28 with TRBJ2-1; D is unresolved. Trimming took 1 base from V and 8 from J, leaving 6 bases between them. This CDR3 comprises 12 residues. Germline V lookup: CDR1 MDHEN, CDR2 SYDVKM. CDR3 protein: CASSLSTHEQFF. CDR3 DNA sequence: TGTGCCAGCAGTTTATCCACACATGAGCAGTTCTTC. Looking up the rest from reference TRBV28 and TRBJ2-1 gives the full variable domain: DVKVTQSSRYLVKRTGEKVFLECVQDMDHENMFWYRQDPGLGLRLIYFSYDVKMKEKGDIPEGYSVSREKKERFSLILESASTNQTSMYLCASSLSTHEQFFGPGTRLTVL.

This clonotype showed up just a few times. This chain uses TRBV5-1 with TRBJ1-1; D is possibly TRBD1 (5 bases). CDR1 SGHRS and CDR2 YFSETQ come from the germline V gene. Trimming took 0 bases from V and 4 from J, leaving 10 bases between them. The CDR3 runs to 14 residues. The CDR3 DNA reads TGCGCCAGCAGCTTGGGACAGATAACCACTGAAGCTTTCTTT. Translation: CASSLGQITTEAFF.

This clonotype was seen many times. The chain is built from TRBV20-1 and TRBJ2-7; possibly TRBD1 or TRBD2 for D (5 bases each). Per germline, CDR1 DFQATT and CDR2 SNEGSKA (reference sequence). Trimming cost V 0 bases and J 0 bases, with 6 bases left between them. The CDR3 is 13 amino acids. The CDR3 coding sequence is TGCAGTGCTAGAGAAGGGACCTCCTACGAGCAGTACTTC. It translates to CSAREGTSYEQYF.

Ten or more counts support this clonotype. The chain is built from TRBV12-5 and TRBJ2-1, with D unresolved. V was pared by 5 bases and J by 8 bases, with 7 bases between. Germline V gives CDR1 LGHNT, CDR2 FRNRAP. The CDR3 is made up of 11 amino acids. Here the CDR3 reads CASGLSYEQFF. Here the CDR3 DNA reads TGTGCTAGTGGTCTGTCTTATGAGCAGTTCTTC.

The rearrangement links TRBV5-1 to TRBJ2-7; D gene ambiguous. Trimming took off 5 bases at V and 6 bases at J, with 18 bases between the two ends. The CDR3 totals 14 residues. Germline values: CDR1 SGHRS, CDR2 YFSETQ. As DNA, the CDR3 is TGCGCCAGCAGAGGGCAATTGGTTCCGGGCGAGCAGTACTTC. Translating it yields CASRGQLVPGEQYF.